The 27 T cell receptor beta chains presented below share a single source sample, sequenced in a study of T cells after yellow fever vaccination (dated 2019 in TCRdb). Library construction relied on 5' RACE. Sequencing was performed on an Illumina NovaSeq 6000. TCRdb reworked the public reads: Q25 trimming with fastp, MiXCR clone assembly, productive beta chains retained. For every CDR3 protein sequence, its rows merge into one entry that carries the most common genes and DNA. This sample comprises about 320,000 distinct CDR3 sequences, about an eighth of them detected only once. The biggest ten clones account for roughly 3.1% of the sample. Explained via the paper, the treatment or condition label denotes: live attenuated yellow fever vaccine strain. The input for sequencing was CD4+ T cells sorted from PBMCs, taken 15 days after the yellow fever booster vaccination. These receptors originate from a man younger than 30 who received the YFV17D yellow fever vaccine.

This clonotype was counted a single time. The rearrangement joins TRBV5-1 to TRBJ2-2; D possibly corresponds to TRBD2 (6 bases). Germline V gene sequence: CDR1 SGHRS, CDR2 YFSETQ. This CDR3 contains 15 residues. V was shortened by 0 bases and J by 9 bases, with 15 bases between the two germline ends. The CDR3 region is CASSLVTGVQRELFF. CDR3 nucleotides: TGCGCCAGCAGCTTGGTAACGGGGGTCCAGCGGGAGCTGTTTTTT.

This clonotype has just a few counts. V gene TRBV5-1 combines with J gene TRBJ2-2; no clear D. V lost 0 bases and J 6 bases, leaving 12 bases between the germline ends. The CDR3 covers 15 residues. The V gene's germline CDR1 is SGHRS and CDR2 YFSETQ. The DNA for the CDR3 is TGCGCCAGCAGCTTGGCCCTTGGCGATCCCGGGGAGCTGTTTTTT. This sequence encodes CASSLALGDPGELFF.

This clonotype was recorded at least ten times. Here the CDR3 DNA reads TGTGCCAGCAGTGAATTAGGCGGGGGACGTCCCTACGAGCAGTACTTC. Encoded protein: CASSELGGGRPYEQYF. The chain is built from TRBV25-1 and TRBJ2-7, with 7 nucleotides matching TRBD2. CDR3 length: 16 residues. Germline-derived CDR1 and CDR2 are MGHDK and SYGVNS. Unmatched junction bases numbered 8, after V lost 1 base and J lost 2 bases.

This clonotype appeared a few times. The gene calls are TRBV7-2 and TRBJ2-3; D may correspond to TRBD1 or TRBD2 (5 bases each). The CDR3 consists of 17 residues. Germline V gene data show CDR1 as SGHTA and CDR2 as FQGNSA. V was clipped by 1 base and J by 4 bases, with 18 bases between them. Here the CDR3 reads CASSLVPGFRGSDTQYF. CDR3 in DNA: TGTGCCAGCAGCTTAGTTCCGGGGTTCCGGGGCTCAGATACGCAGTATTTT.

This rearrangement joins TRBV6-2 or TRBV6-3 to TRBJ2-3; TRBD2 matches at 8 bases. V dropped 6 bases and J dropped 6; count of bases not matched to a gene: 11. The CDR3 spans 15 residues. Germline CDR1 is MNHEY and CDR2 is SVGEGT. The CDR3 DNA reads TGTGCCAGCAGGGACGGTGCGGGGGGCGCGGATACGCAGTATTTT. This gives the protein CASRDGAGGADTQYF.

This clonotype appeared a few times. The genes are TRBV18 and TRBJ2-1, with a possible D match to TRBD1 (6 bases). CDR1 is KGHSH and CDR2 is LQKENI in the germline V gene. The V end lost 1 base, the J end lost 10 bases, and 17 bases lay between the germline ends. The length of the CDR3 is 15 residues. The CDR3 sequence is CASSPRGQAALEQFF. The DNA for the CDR3 is TGTGCCAGCTCACCACGGGGGCAGGCTGCTCTGGAGCAGTTCTTC.

The chain carries TRBV7-3 and TRBJ2-1; 7 bases line up with TRBD1. V shed 5 bases and J 6 bases; nucleotides not matched to a gene: 10. Germline assignment: CDR1 SGHTA and CDR2 FQGTGA. The CDR3 length is 15 residues. Here the CDR3 DNA reads TGTGCCAGCAGCCGCAATATGGGGACAGTCAATGAGCAGTTCTTC. Its protein is CASSRNMGTVNEQFF.

This clonotype was detected only a few times. V and J are TRBV7-2 and TRBJ2-7; the D is unclear. In germline, CDR1 is SGHTA, CDR2 FQGNSA. The CDR3 is made up of 14 amino acids. The V end was cut by 1 base, the J end by 2 bases, with 9 bases between. CDR3 region: CASSLGLDAYEQYF. Written as DNA, the CDR3 is TGTGCCAGCAGCTTAGGATTGGACGCCTACGAGCAGTACTTC.

This clonotype was counted between two and nine times. The chain is built from TRBV7-2 and TRBJ2-3; 9 positions match TRBD2. Germline V lookup: CDR1 SGHTA, CDR2 FQGNSA. This CDR3 region has 21 residues. The V gene end was trimmed by 0 bases and the J gene end by 2 bases; junction bases not matched to a gene: 18. This chain's CDR3 is CASSLARAGGASPESTDTQYF. The DNA of the CDR3 is TGTGCCAGCAGCTTAGCGCGAGCGGGGGGCGCCTCTCCTGAATCCACAGATACGCAGTATTTT.

CDR3 region: CASSLWQHSNQPQHF. CDR3 sequence (DNA): TGTGCCAGCAGTTTATGGCAGCATAGCAATCAGCCCCAGCATTTT. J is TRBJ1-5 and V is TRBV28; D remains unclear. V was trimmed by 0 bases and J by 0 bases, leaving 6 bases between them. The germline gives CDR1 MDHEN, CDR2 SYDVKM. This CDR3 is built from 15 residues.

This clonotype has only a few counts. J is TRBJ2-7 and V is TRBV10-3, with 7 bases that match TRBD1. CDR3 length: 16 amino acids. CDR1 is ENHRY, CDR2 SYGVKD, per germline. V trimming: 3 bases; J trimming: 4 bases; junction bases outside the gene matches: 12. Written as DNA, the CDR3 is TGTGCCATCAGTGATGGGCCGGCAGGGGGAAGGTACGAGCAGTACTTC. Encoded protein: CAISDGPAGGRYEQYF.

The gene calls are TRBV9 and TRBJ2-1, with 13 positions matching TRBD2. Germline V gene lookup returns CDR1 SGDLS and CDR2 YYNGEE. V shed 2 bases and J 10 bases; nucleotides not matched to a gene: 9. The CDR3 loop spans 16 amino acids. The CDR3 nucleotides are TGTGCCAGCAGCGTGTCGACTAGCGGGGGGTGGGAGGAGCAGTTCTTC. Translating gives CASSVSTSGGWEEQFF.

This clonotype was seen a few times. This chain joins TRBV7-3 and TRBJ1-1, with D possibly TRBD1 on 6 matching bases. V shed 5 bases and J shed 0 bases, with 16 bases lying between them. The CDR3 contains 16 residues. Germline CDR1 reads SGHTA; CDR2 reads FQGTGA. The CDR3 nucleotides are TGTGCCAGCAGCCCACAGGGCGGCGGGGTGAACACTGAAGCTTTCTTT. As protein: CASSPQGGGVNTEAFF.

This clonotype was seen more than once but under ten times. The J gene is TRBJ1-3, the V gene TRBV18, with unresolved D. The V gene's germline CDR1 is KGHSH and CDR2 LQKENI. This CDR3 is built from 17 residues. The V and J ends lost 6 bases and 4 bases respectively, with 22 bases between them. The CDR3 spells CASSETIADVSGNTIYF. CDR3 sequence (DNA): TGTGCCAGCTCCGAAACCATTGCGGACGTTTCGGGAAACACCATATATTTT.

The chain uses TRBV20-1 and TRBJ2-3; TRBD2 agrees at 8 bases. Trimming cost V 3 bases and J 6 bases; bases outside gene matches: 11. The CDR3 is made up of 15 amino acids. CDR1 DFQATT and CDR2 SNEGSKA come from the germline V gene (reference sequence). The CDR3 reads CSARSLAGPPDTQYF. In DNA form, the CDR3 reads TGCAGTGCTAGGTCATTAGCGGGGCCACCGGATACGCAGTATTTT.

In DNA form, the CDR3 reads TGTGCCAGCAGCTTGGACACTCCGGACGAGCAGTACGTC. Protein sequence: CASSLDTPDEQYV. The chain couples TRBV5-5 to TRBJ2-7; no clear D gene. Trimming stripped 0 bases from V and 5 bases from J, with 9 bases between. The CDR3 is 13 amino acids. Germline V gene lookup returns CDR1 SGHKS and CDR2 YYEKEE (reference sequence).

This clonotype was counted at least ten times. The chain joins TRBV11-2 to TRBJ1-3; D gene unclear. Germline V CDR1 and CDR2: SGHAT, FQNNGV. Trimming took 5 bases from V and 0 from J, leaving 8 bases between them. The CDR3 extends over 14 amino acids. CDR3 protein: CASSRAFSGNTIYF. The CDR3 nucleotides read TGTGCCAGCAGCCGGGCCTTCTCTGGAAACACCATATATTTT.

Note on this clonotype: A single base separates this from a much larger clone, so it may be a read error. Because it lacks the conserved phenylalanine or tryptophan at the end, this CDR3 is likely a read error. The chain links TRBV5-1 to TRBJ1-2, with D hard to call. Trimming left V 4 bases short and J 2 bases short, with 9 bases between. The CDR3 is 13 residues long. CDR1 is SGHRS, CDR2 YFSETQ, per germline. The CDR3 DNA follows: TGCGCCAGCAGCCCCCCAGGCAACTATGGCTACACCCTC. Its translation: CASSPPGNYGYTL.

The rearrangement links TRBV14 to TRBJ2-3; possibly TRBD1 for D (6 bases). This CDR3 spans 15 amino acids. Germline values: CDR1 SGHDN, CDR2 FVKESK. V dropped 4 bases and J dropped 0 bases, with 11 bases sitting between them. The CDR3 sequence: CASSPGQYSTDTQYF. DNA for the CDR3: TGTGCCAGCAGCCCAGGACAGTATAGCACAGATACGCAGTATTTT.

This clonotype was detected a few times. The chain links TRBV5-1 to TRBJ1-6; no definite D call. The V gene's germline CDR1 is SGHRS and CDR2 YFSETQ. The CDR3 is made up of 13 amino acids. V lost 4 bases, J lost 9 bases, and 11 bases lay in between. CDR3: CASSPEFGSPLHF. CDR3 nucleotide sequence: TGCGCCAGCAGCCCGGAATTTGGTTCACCCCTCCACTTT.

This chain links TRBV29-1 with TRBJ2-5, with D hard to call. With 7 bases removed from V and 1 base from J, the gap between germline ends came to 10 bases. The CDR3 sequence is 12 residues long. Germline loops: CDR1 SQVTM, CDR2 ANQGSEA. The CDR3 DNA reads TGCAGCGCGAGCCAGGTCCAAGAGACCCAGTACTTC. Its protein product is CSASQVQETQYF.

Only a few counts were recorded for this clonotype. V is TRBV7-2 and J is TRBJ2-3; no firm D call. V was trimmed by 2 bases and J by 1 base, leaving 10 bases between them. The germline gives CDR1 SGHTA, CDR2 FQGNSA. The CDR3 has 15 residues. The CDR3 sequence is CASSLTPYGTDTQYF. The CDR3 bases are TGTGCCAGCAGCTTAACCCCGTACGGCACAGATACGCAGTATTTT. The full variable domain, in which reference TRBV7-2 and TRBJ2-3 provide the parts outside the CDR3, is GAGVSQSPSNKVTEKGKDVELRCDPISGHTALYWYRQSLGQGLEFLIYFQGNSAPDKSGLPSDRFSAERTGGSVSTLTIQRTQQEDSAVYLCASSLTPYGTDTQYFGPGTRLTVL.

This clonotype was seen a few times. V is TRBV14 and J is TRBJ2-5; 7 bases agree with TRBD1. This CDR3 contains 19 residues. Germline V gene data show CDR1 as SGHDN and CDR2 as FVKESK. Germline trimming cut 1 base from V and 3 bases from J; bases unmatched to any gene: 17. The CDR3 region has the DNA TGTGCCAGCAGCCAAGTGGGTCGTTTGGGTAGGGGGCGAAAAGAGACCCAGTACTTC. This encodes CASSQVGRLGRGRKETQYF. Complete variable domain (other parts from reference TRBV14 and TRBJ2-5): EAGVTQFPSHSVIEKGQTVTLRCDPISGHDNLYWYRRVMGKEIKFLLHFVKESKQDESGMPNNRFLAERTGGTYSTLKVQPAELEDSGVYFCASSQVGRLGRGRKETQYFGPGTRLLVL.

This clonotype has only a few counts. The chain employs TRBV7-9 and TRBJ1-2; possible D gene TRBD1, 5 bases. With 5 bases removed from V and 0 bases from J, the gap between germline ends came to 16 bases. The CDR3 totals 16 residues. CDR1 and CDR2 (germline): SEHNR, FQNEAQ (reference sequence). The CDR3 DNA is TGTGCCAGCAGCAATGGGGGACGGCAAGCTAACTATGGCTACACCTTC. Protein sequence: CASSNGGRQANYGYTF.

This clonotype was seen many times. The chain links TRBV7-2 to TRBJ2-3, with D tentatively TRBD1 or TRBD2 (5 bases each). V gave up 1 base and J gave up 7 bases, with 18 bases separating them. CDR3 length equals 16 residues. Germline V gives CDR1 SGHTA, CDR2 FQGNSA. CDR3 in amino acids: CASSLVGGGRLNTQYF. CDR3 coding DNA: TGTGCCAGCAGCTTAGTCGGTGGGGGAAGACTAAATACGCAGTATTTT.

This clonotype was counted a few times. The chain is built from TRBV7-2 and TRBJ1-2, with D uncertain. The CDR3 runs 13 residues. The V end was cut by 5 bases, the J end by 4 bases, with 11 bases between. Germline V gene lookup returns CDR1 SGHTA and CDR2 FQGNSA. The CDR3 sequence is CASSERQAYGYTF. The CDR3 nucleotides are TGTGCCAGCAGCGAAAGACAAGCCTATGGCTACACCTTC.

The V call is TRBV5-1, the J call TRBJ1-3; D unresolved. The CDR3 has 17 residues. V lost 0 bases and J lost 0, with 13 bases in between. Germline loops: CDR1 SGHRS, CDR2 YFSETQ. The CDR3 nucleotides read TGCGCCAGCAGCTTGGGGGGAGGAGATCCCTCTGGAAACACCATATATTTT. Translation gives CASSLGGGDPSGNTIYF.